Sequencing of this TCR beta chain was carried out in a study of T cell repertoires in cytomegalovirus infection. Study as a whole: Based on public TCR beta signatures, there were indications of CMV infection and of a matching HLA type.

TCRdb ran MiXCR on the reads and lists one entry per CDR3 protein. The sample has approximately 500,000 distinct CDR3 sequences, around 11% seen once; the top ten hold about 10%. Notes on the study in general: HLA-C-restricted CMV clonotypes gave the most frequent clonotype in two of eight donors.

This CDR3 is built from 15 residues. Trimming pared 7 bases from V and 6 bases from J, leaving 19 bases between. Germline assignment: CDR1 LNHDA and CDR2 SQIVND (reference sequence). This clonotype was seen repeatedly, ten times or more. What it binds is not known. The source is a human donor in good health (CMV status not recorded). Some clones in this sample may be carry-over from other donors' samples. The rearrangement uses TRBV19 and TRBJ1-5; a weak D match, TRBD1 (5 bases). The source material was PBMCs. The DNA of the CDR3 is TGTGCCAGTATGAGTGTATCGGGGAGGGGTCAGCCCCAGCATTTT. Its protein product is CASMSVSGRGQPQHF. Supplemented by reference TRBV19 and TRBJ1-5, the full variable domain reads DGGITQSPKYLFRKEGQNVTLSCEQNLNHDAMYWYRQDPGQGLRLIYYSQIVNDFQKGDIAEGYSVSREKKESFPLTVTSAQKNPTAFYLCASMSVSGRGQPQHFGDGTRLSIL.